The 3 T cell receptor beta chains below all came from one sample that was sequenced in a study of shared clonotypes between healthy human individuals. Sequencing was performed with immunoSEQ multiplex PCR; in TCRdb, only in-frame clones are kept and a portion is missing. The data hold about 2.1 million clones, with around 93% observed a single time. Terminally differentiated effector memory CD45RA+ cells were excluded by CCR7 positive selection of CD45RO-negative cells. Sequencing was carried out using naive CD8+ T cells from PBMCs. The receptors come from a man younger than 30 in good health. Some clones in this sample may be carry-over from other donors' samples.

The chain is built from TRBV7-9 and TRBJ2-2; perhaps TRBD2 as D (6 bases). Germline V lookup: CDR1 SEHNR, CDR2 FQNEAQ (reference sequence). CDR3 size: 14 residues. V was pared by 7 bases and J by 9 bases, with 18 bases between. DNA of the CDR3: TGTGCCAGCACCAACCGGGACTTTTTTTGGGAGCTGTTTTTT. The encoded protein is CASTNRDFFWELFF.

In regard to this clone: The same CDR3 also results from other DNA sequences found in this sample. This chain links TRBV5-6 with TRBJ2-7, with TRBD1 as a possible D gene (6 bases). The CDR3 spans 11 residues. CDR1 and CDR2 (germline): SGHDT, YYEEEE. The V gene lost 4 bases and the J gene lost 4 bases, with 6 bases spanning the gap. The CDR3 DNA follows: TGTGCCAGCAGCCAGGGGTACGAGCAGTACTTC. It translates to CASSQGYEQYF.

This sequence joins TRBV9 and TRBJ2-7; D remains unclear. The CDR3 consists of 13 residues. Trimming removed 0 bases at V and 5 bases at J, with 9 bases between. Germline CDR1 and CDR2: SGDLS and YYNGEE. The CDR3 nucleotides are TGTGCCAGCAGCGTAGAGATAAAAGACGAGCAGTACTTC. The encoded protein is CASSVEIKDEQYF.